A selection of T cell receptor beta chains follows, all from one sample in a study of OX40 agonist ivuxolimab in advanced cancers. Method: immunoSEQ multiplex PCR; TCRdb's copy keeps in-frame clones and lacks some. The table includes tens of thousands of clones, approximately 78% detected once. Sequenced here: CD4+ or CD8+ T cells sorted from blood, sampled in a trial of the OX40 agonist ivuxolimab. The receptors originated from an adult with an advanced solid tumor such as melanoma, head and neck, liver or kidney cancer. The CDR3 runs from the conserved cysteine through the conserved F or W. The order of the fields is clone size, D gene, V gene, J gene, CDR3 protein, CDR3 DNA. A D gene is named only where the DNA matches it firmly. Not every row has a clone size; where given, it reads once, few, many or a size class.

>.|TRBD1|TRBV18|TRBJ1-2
CASSLEEGAGYTF
TGTGCCAGCTCGCTCGAGGAGGGGGCAGGCTACACCTTC
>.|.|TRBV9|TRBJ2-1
CASNGGGYEQFF
TGTGCCAGCAACGGTGGAGGCTATGAGCAGTTCTTC
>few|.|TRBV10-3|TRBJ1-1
CAIMPTGDMNTEAFF
TGTGCCATCATGCCTACGGGGGACATGAACACTGAAGCTTTCTTT
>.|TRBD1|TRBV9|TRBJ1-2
CASSLVWTGGGYTF
TGTGCCAGCAGCCTGGTCTGGACAGGGGGAGGCTACACCTTC
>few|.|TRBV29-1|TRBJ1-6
CSVRHREYSPLHF
TGCAGCGTGCGCCACAGGGAGTATTCACCCCTCCACTTT
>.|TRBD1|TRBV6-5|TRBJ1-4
CASSSRTGHHEKLFF
TGTGCCAGCAGTTCTCGGACAGGGCACCATGAAAAACTGTTTTTT
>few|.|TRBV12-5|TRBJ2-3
CASGLVQATDTQYF
TGTGCTAGTGGTTTGGTACAGGCTACAGATACGCAGTATTTT
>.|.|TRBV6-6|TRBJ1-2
CASLSGLYGYTF
TGTGCCAGCCTCTCGGGCTTATATGGCTACACCTTC
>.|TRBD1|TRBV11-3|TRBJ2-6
CASSSGQPGANVLTF
TGTGCCAGCAGCTCGGGACAGCCTGGGGCCAACGTCCTGACTTTC
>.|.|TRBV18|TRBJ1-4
CASSPLTVSNEKLFF
TGTGCCAGCTCACCTCTCACGGTATCAAATGAAAAACTGTTTTTT
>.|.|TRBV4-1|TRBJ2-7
CASSATRRQGYEQYF
TGCGCCAGCAGCGCCACTAGACGACAAGGGTACGAGCAGTACTTC
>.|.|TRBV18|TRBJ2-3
CASSPLMSSDTQYF
TGTGCCAGCTCACCACTCATGAGTTCAGATACGCAGTATTTT
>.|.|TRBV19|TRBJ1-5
CASSINRGNQPQHF
TGTGCCAGTAGTATTAACCGAGGAAATCAGCCCCAGCATTTT
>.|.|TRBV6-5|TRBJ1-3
CASRPVNSGNTIYF
TGTGCCAGCAGACCGGTGAACTCTGGAAACACCATATATTTT
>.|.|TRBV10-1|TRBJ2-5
CASSDTGLQETQYF
TGCGCCAGCAGTGATACCGGGCTCCAAGAGACCCAGTACTTC
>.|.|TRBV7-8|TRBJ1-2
CASSLGSGALGYGYTF
TGTGCCAGCAGCTTAGGATCAGGGGCCCTCGGCTATGGCTACACCTTC
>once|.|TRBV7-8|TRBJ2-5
CASSSTGRQETQYF
TGTGCCAGCAGCTCGACAGGGAGGCAAGAGACCCAGTACTTC
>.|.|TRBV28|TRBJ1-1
CASSSQGNTEAFF
TGTGCCAGCAGTTCACAGGGTAACACTGAAGCTTTCTTT
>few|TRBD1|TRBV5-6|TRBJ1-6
CASSFGQENSPLHF
TGTGCCAGCAGCTTCGGACAGGAAAATTCACCCCTCCACTTT
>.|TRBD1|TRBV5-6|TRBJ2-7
CASSRPGTGGWEQYF
TGTGCCAGCAGCCGCCCCGGGACAGGGGGATGGGAGCAGTACTTC
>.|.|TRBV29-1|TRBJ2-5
CSVELSGVGETQYF
TGCAGCGTTGAGTTGTCAGGGGTTGGGGAGACCCAGTACTTC
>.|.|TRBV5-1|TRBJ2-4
CASSVGQGAGGGNIQYF
TGCGCCAGCAGCGTAGGACAGGGAGCGGGGGGAGGAAACATTCAGTACTTC
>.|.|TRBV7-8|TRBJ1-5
CASSPGLRNSNQPQHF
TGTGCCAGCAGCCCGGGACTCCGAAATAGCAATCAGCCCCAGCATTTT
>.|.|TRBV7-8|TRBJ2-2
CASPDWRGGELFF
TGTGCCTCCCCCGACTGGCGGGGCGGGGAGCTGTTTTTT